One and the same sample provided the 3 T cell receptor beta chains below, sequenced in a study of T cells in Graves' hyperthyroidism and ophthalmopathy. Researchers took RNA transcripts and amplified the TCR beta CDR3 regions from them. During a first-round RT-PCR of the TCR CDR3, the HTBI primer set was used. Via MiXCR, TCRdb re-called the multiplex PCR reads, giving one row per CDR3 protein. The sample shows 500,000 to 800,000 distinct CDR3 sequences, about 14% of them seen only once. The sequencing sample was made of blood. These receptors all come from a woman aged 45-59 years with Graves' ophthalmopathy.

This clonotype showed up many times. The rearrangement joins TRBV20-1 to TRBJ2-3, with 13 positions matching TRBD2. Per the germline V gene, CDR1 is DFQATT and CDR2 is SNEGSKA (reference sequence). With V trimmed by 3 bases and J by 4 bases, 4 bases remained unmatched. The CDR3 runs to 15 residues. CDR3 amino acids: CSASPTSGRADTQYF. The CDR3 nucleotides are TGCAGTGCTAGCCCAACTAGCGGGAGGGCAGATACGCAGTATTTT.

This clonotype was recorded a few times. The rearrangement uses TRBV12-3 or TRBV12-4 and TRBJ2-7; the match to TRBD2 covers 8 bases. This CDR3 is 13 amino acids long. The trim removed 7 bases at V and 3 bases at J, leaving 5 bases unmatched. The CDR3 DNA follows: TGTGCCAGCACCCGGGAGGGGATCTACGAGCAGTACTTC. Translation: CASTREGIYEQYF.

The chain has TRBV7-9 and TRBJ2-5; D is possibly TRBD2 (5 bases). Germline CDR1 and CDR2: SEHNR and FQNEAQ (reference sequence). V lost 0 bases to trimming and J lost 5 bases, with 13 bases between them. CDR3 length: 15 amino acids. CDR3 DNA sequence: TGTGCCAGCAGCTTAGCCTTGGAGGCCGGGGAGACCCAGTACTTC. Amino acid sequence: CASSLALEAGETQYF.